This TCR beta chain was sequenced in a study of T cells after yellow fever vaccination. General study points: FACS-sorted repertoires could harbor abundant contaminating bulk-population clonotypes.

This clonotype was counted at least ten times. Antigen specificity is unknown. One entry per CDR3 protein results from TCRdb running MiXCR on the 5' RACE reads. Here the sample spans 55,000 to 70,000 distinct CDR3 sequences, more than 6.5% being singletons. This CDR3 region has 13 residues. The germline V gene has CDR1 SEHNR and CDR2 FQNEAQ (reference sequence). The germline V and J ends were trimmed by 8 bases and 2 bases, with 11 bases remaining between them. This chain connects TRBV7-9 to TRBJ2-3; D call uncertain. The receptor comes from a man aged 18 to 30 who received the YFV17D yellow fever vaccine. The sequenced sample was CD8+ T cells sorted from PBMCs, obtained approximately 40 days after the first yellow fever vaccination. The CDR3 coding sequence is TGTGCCAGCCAAGTGGGTCCCACAGATACGCAGTATTTT. Residues: CASQVGPTDTQYF. Full variable domain (rest looked up from reference TRBV7-9 and TRBJ2-3): DTGVSQNPRHKITKRGQNVTFRCDPISEHNRLYWYRQTLGQGPEFLTYFQNEAQLEKSRLLSDRFSAERPKGSFSTLEIQRTEQGDSAMYLCASQVGPTDTQYFGPGTRLTVL.